One and the same sample provided the 7 T cell receptor beta chains below, sequenced in a study of blood T cell repertoires in COVID-19. The assay was immunoSEQ multiplex PCR, and TCRdb's table has in-frame clones only and misses some. The data hold 150,000 or so clones, with about 85% observed a single time. Sequenced sample: peripheral blood. The receptors derive from a woman aged 70-85 years with acute or convalescent COVID-19.

The rearrangement joins TRBV5-1 to TRBJ2-7, with D possibly matching TRBD2 (5 bases). Per germline, CDR1 SGHRS and CDR2 YFSETQ. This CDR3 is 14 amino acids long. Trimming took 0 bases from V and 6 from J, leaving 13 bases between them. This CDR3 reads CASSLVPEAPEQYF. CDR3 sequence (DNA): TGCGCCAGCAGCTTGGTGCCGGAGGCGCCCGAGCAGTACTTC. Together with reference TRBV5-1 and TRBJ2-7, the CDR3 gives the full variable domain: KAGVTQTPRYLIKTRGQQVTLSCSPISGHRSVSWYQQTPGQGLQFLFEYFSETQRNKGNFPGRFSGRQFSNSRSEMNVSTLELGDSALYLCASSLVPEAPEQYFGPGTRLTVT.

The J gene is TRBJ1-1, the V gene TRBV19; D remains ambiguous. The CDR3 extends over 15 amino acids. CDR1 and CDR2 from the germline V gene are LNHDA and SQIVND (reference sequence). The germline V and J ends were trimmed by 4 bases and 1 base, with 13 bases remaining between them. The CDR3 coding sequence is TGTGCCAGTAGTACCCCTGGGAGGGCGAACACTGAAGCTTTCTTT. Amino acids: CASSTPGRANTEAFF.

This clone was picked up one time. V usage is TRBV11-2 and J usage is TRBJ2-7, with D possibly being TRBD1 (6 bases). Trimming shortened V by 3 bases and J by 3 bases, and 15 bases separated the two germline ends. Germline loops: CDR1 SGHAT, CDR2 FQNNGV. The CDR3 runs to 15 residues. CDR3 amino acids: CASSFQTGNNYEQYF. The CDR3 DNA follows: TGTGCCAGCAGCTTTCAGACAGGAAACAACTACGAGCAGTACTTC.

The chain couples TRBV5-3 to TRBJ1-1, with D hard to call. TRBV5-3 is given ORF status, its function remaining uncertain. The CDR3 covers 13 residues. V lost 3 bases to trimming and J lost 7 bases, with 13 bases between them. The CDR3 is CARSSDLTGEAFF. In nucleotides, the CDR3 is TGTGCCAGAAGCTCTGACCTGACTGGTGAAGCTTTCTTT.

Note on this clone: Other DNA sequences of this sample code for an identical CDR3. The J gene is TRBJ2-2, the V gene TRBV5-1, with 9 bases identical to TRBD1. The CDR3 covers 16 residues. Germline V CDR1 and CDR2: SGHRS, YFSETQ. V lost 5 bases, J lost 1 base, and 6 bases stayed unmatched. This CDR3 is CASSLRDRVNTGELFF. The CDR3 DNA sequence: TGCGCCAGCAGTCTCCGGGACAGGGTGAACACCGGGGAGCTGTTTTTT. Complete variable domain (other parts from reference TRBV5-1 and TRBJ2-2): KAGVTQTPRYLIKTRGQQVTLSCSPISGHRSVSWYQQTPGQGLQFLFEYFSETQRNKGNFPGRFSGRQFSNSRSEMNVSTLELGDSALYLCASSLRDRVNTGELFFGEGSRLTVL.

V gene TRBV5-1 combines with J gene TRBJ1-3, with D possibly TRBD1 on 5 matching bases. The CDR3 spans 16 residues. The germline CDR1 and CDR2 sequences are SGHRS and YFSETQ. Trimming shortened V by 0 bases and J by 0 bases, and 10 bases separated the two germline ends. CDR3 DNA sequence: TGCGCCAGCAGCTTGGCCGGGCAGGGCTCTGGAAACACCATATATTTT. Translation: CASSLAGQGSGNTIYF. The whole variable domain, remainder taken from reference TRBV5-1 and TRBJ1-3, is KAGVTQTPRYLIKTRGQQVTLSCSPISGHRSVSWYQQTPGQGLQFLFEYFSETQRNKGNFPGRFSGRQFSNSRSEMNVSTLELGDSALYLCASSLAGQGSGNTIYFGEGSWLTVV.

A single count supports this clone. The chain has TRBV7-2 and TRBJ1-3; tentatively, D is TRBD1 (6 bases). There are 14 residues in the CDR3. Germline assignment: CDR1 SGHTA and CDR2 FQGNSA. Trimming left V 8 bases short and J 3 bases short, with 14 bases between. The CDR3 sequence: CASGRGGVGNTIYF. CDR3 nucleotide sequence: TGTGCCAGCGGCCGTGGGGGCGTTGGAAACACCATATATTTT. The whole variable domain, remainder taken from reference TRBV7-2 and TRBJ1-3, is GAGVSQSPSNKVTEKGKDVELRCDPISGHTALYWYRQSLGQGLEFLIYFQGNSAPDKSGLPSDRFSAERTGGSVSTLTIQRTQQEDSAVYLCASGRGGVGNTIYFGEGSWLTVV.